This T cell receptor delta chain is drawn from a study of γδ T cells in repeated Plasmodium falciparum infection. Study overall: Four controlled malaria infections with P. falciparum NF54 spanned roughly 97 weeks.

Many counts were recorded for this clone. Germline V gene lookup returns CDR1 TSWWSYY and CDR2 QGS. With V trimmed by 4 bases and J by 4 bases, 13 bases remained unmatched. CDR3 size: 18 residues. Flow sorting of PBMC yielded separate Vgamma9/Vdelta2+ and Vdelta2-negative gammadelta T cell populations for bulk repertoire analysis. TCRdb re-called the multiplex PCR reads through CATT. This table holds roughly 86,000 delta-chain clones, 1.4% found once. The chain joins TRDV1 to TRDJ1, with 12 bases aligning to TRDD3. This receptor was identified in a pool of human donors (malaria-infected and uninfected, not separated). Sequenced sample: gamma-delta T cells from blood. The DNA for the CDR3 is TGTGCTCTTGGGGGGACTCTGTACTGGGGGATACTCGGCGATAAACTCATCTTT. Translation: CALGGTLYWGILGDKLIF.